Shown below are 21 T cell receptor beta chains from a single sample sequenced in a study of shared clonotypes between healthy human individuals. Using immunoSEQ multiplex PCR, the repertoire was profiled, and TCRdb retains in-frame clones only, with some absent. The repertoire consists of some 500,000 clones, with over 60% occurring once and the leading ten covering approximately 12%. Sequencing was done on a sample of PBMCs. The receptors originated from a woman aged 35 to 49 in good health. Some clones in this sample may be carry-over from other donors' samples.

This clone was counted at least ten times. The chain combines TRBV7-2 with TRBJ2-1; the match to TRBD2 covers 7 bases. V lost 5 bases, J lost 8 bases, and 9 bases stayed unmatched. The CDR3 length is 14 residues. Germline V gene lookup returns CDR1 SGHTA and CDR2 FQGNSA. CDR3 region: CASSPPTSRDEQFF. The CDR3 DNA sequence: TGTGCCAGCAGCCCCCCGACTAGCCGGGATGAGCAGTTCTTC.

This clone was seen more than once but under ten times. The J gene is TRBJ2-1, the V gene TRBV7-9, with D possibly TRBD2 on 5 matching bases. V was cut by 5 bases and J by 13 bases, with 18 bases left in between. There are 13 residues in the CDR3. Germline V lookup: CDR1 SEHNR, CDR2 FQNEAQ (reference sequence). DNA of the CDR3: TGTGCCAGCAGCGGTGGGCTAGCACACCGACAGTTCTTC. Translation: CASSGGLAHRQFF.

This chain connects TRBV4-3 to TRBJ2-1; TRBD1 agrees at 12 bases. The CDR3 is 15 amino acids. V lost 1 base and J lost 8; bases outside the gene matches: 3. Germline V gene data show CDR1 as LGHNA and CDR2 as YSLEER. The CDR3 sequence: CASSQGGTGGYEQFF. CDR3 DNA: TGCGCCAGCAGCCAAGGGGGGACAGGGGGCTATGAGCAGTTCTTC.

A note on this clone: A junction end diverges from the germline sequence, so it may reflect a read error. The chain carries TRBV4-1 and TRBJ2-5; 8 nucleotides line up with TRBD2. The DNA end is more similar to TRBJ2-7, so the J call may be wrong. The CDR3 is 15 residues long. The V gene's germline CDR1 is MGHRA and CDR2 YSYEKL. CDR3 protein: CASSRGLVSSYEQYF. CDR3 bases: TGTGCCAGCAGCCGGGGACTAGTCAGCTCCTACGAGCAGTACTTC.

J is TRBJ2-1 and V is TRBV27, with D maybe TRBD2 (6 bases). The CDR3 is made up of 13 amino acids. Germline V lookup: CDR1 MNHEY, CDR2 SMNVEV (reference sequence). Trimming left V 6 bases short and J 9 bases short, with 15 bases between. DNA of the CDR3: TGTGCCAGCAGGACGACTAGGGCGGCTGAGCAGTTCTTC. This sequence encodes CASRTTRAAEQFF.

The genes are TRBV5-4 and TRBJ2-7; possibly TRBD1 or TRBD2 for D (6 bases each). V dropped 0 bases and J dropped 2 bases, with 18 bases sitting between them. The CDR3 spans 17 residues. Looked up from germline, CDR1 is SGHNT and CDR2 is YYREEE (reference sequence). CDR3 bases: TGTGCCAGCAGCTTGGGCCTGAGGAGGGGACAACCCTACGAGCAGTACTTC. As protein: CASSLGLRRGQPYEQYF.

V usage is TRBV5-4 and J usage is TRBJ2-5, with D uncertain. This CDR3 has 12 residues. V lost 4 bases, J lost 4 bases, and 8 bases lay in between. Germline-derived CDR1 and CDR2 are SGHNT and YYREEE (reference sequence). This chain's CDR3 is CASSPQAETQYF. CDR3 nucleotide sequence: TGTGCCAGCAGCCCGCAGGCAGAGACCCAGTACTTC.

V usage is TRBV29-1 and J usage is TRBJ2-1; D might be TRBD1 or TRBD2, each matching 6 bases. This CDR3 comprises 17 residues. The V and J ends lost 4 bases and 5 bases respectively, with 24 bases between them. Germline V gene lookup returns CDR1 SQVTM and CDR2 ANQGSEA. The CDR3 here is CSVGGALPRGRNNEQFF. CDR3 DNA sequence: TGCAGCGTTGGGGGGGCGCTTCCGCGGGGAAGAAACAATGAGCAGTTCTTC.

Of note for this clone: A far larger clone is a single base away, which makes a read error likely. This sequence joins TRBV7-9 and TRBJ1-1, with D possibly TRBD1 on 6 matching bases. V shed 3 bases and J shed 3 bases, with 11 bases lying between them. The germline V gene encodes CDR1 SEHNR and CDR2 FQNEAQ (reference sequence). The CDR3 is made up of 14 amino acids. The CDR3 DNA sequence: TGTGCCAGCAGCTTCGGGGGCTCGGACACTGAAGCTTTCTTT. Translation gives CASSFGGSDTEAFF.

The chain employs TRBV4-2 and TRBJ1-1; D unclear. Trimming shortened V by 0 bases and J by 1 base, and 9 bases separated the two germline ends. Germline V gene sequence: CDR1 LGHNA, CDR2 YNFKEQ. This CDR3 has 15 residues. In DNA form, the CDR3 reads TGTGCCAGCAGCCAAGAGGGGTACAAGAACACTGAAGCTTTCTTT. Protein: CASSQEGYKNTEAFF.

The J gene is TRBJ2-7, the V gene TRBV28; D gene ambiguous. CDR3 length: 12 residues. CDR1 is MDHEN and CDR2 is SYDVKM in the germline V gene. Trimming stripped 7 bases from V and 5 bases from J, with 12 bases between. The CDR3: CASTFGPHEQYF. CDR3 sequence (DNA): TGTGCCAGCACCTTCGGCCCCCACGAGCAGTACTTC.

This clone was seen only a few times. The chain has TRBV28 and TRBJ1-4, with D unresolved. The V gene lost 3 bases and the J gene lost 1 base, with 3 bases spanning the gap. The CDR3 extends over 13 amino acids. Germline V CDR1 and CDR2: MDHEN, SYDVKM. The CDR3: CASSFITNEKLFF. The CDR3 DNA reads as TGTGCCAGCAGTTTTATAACTAATGAAAAACTGTTTTTT.

The sample holds many counts of this clone. V is TRBV6-1 and J is TRBJ1-2, with 7 bases identical to TRBD1. The junction had 3 bases not matched to a gene; V was cut back by 1 base and J by 4 bases. This CDR3 has 14 amino acids. The germline V gene encodes CDR1 MNHNS and CDR2 SASEGT. The CDR3 sequence: CASSEGDSSYGYTF. DNA for the CDR3: TGTGCCAGCAGTGAAGGGGACAGTTCCTATGGCTACACCTTC.

This clone was observed a handful of times. This rearrangement joins TRBV27 to TRBJ2-1; TRBD1 might be the D (5 bases). From germline, CDR1 is MNHEY and CDR2 SMNVEV (reference sequence). The CDR3 totals 17 residues. Between the trimmed V and J ends, which lost 2 bases and 8 bases, there was a span of 22 bases. The CDR3 protein is CASSLRLRQGNWHEQFF. CDR3 bases: TGTGCCAGCAGTTTAAGATTGCGGCAGGGTAATTGGCATGAGCAGTTCTTC.

The V call is TRBV5-1, the J call TRBJ2-3; 8 nucleotides agree with TRBD2. Germline-derived CDR1 and CDR2 are SGHRS and YFSETQ. V shed 6 bases, J shed 9 bases, and the junction held 12 bases outside the gene matches. This CDR3 has 14 amino acids. The CDR3 here is CASNDGGRSGTQYF. As DNA, the CDR3 is TGCGCCAGCAACGACGGCGGGAGGTCGGGAACGCAGTATTTT.

The chain joins TRBV7-9 to TRBJ1-2; D is uncertain. This CDR3 has 16 residues. Germline V gene sequence: CDR1 SEHNR, CDR2 FQNEAQ (reference sequence). Trimming pared 4 bases from V and 4 bases from J, leaving 19 bases between. The CDR3 sequence: CASSSRGSRAGYGYTF. CDR3 coding DNA: TGTGCCAGCAGCTCCCGAGGCTCCCGGGCAGGCTATGGCTACACCTTC.

The chain uses TRBV28 and TRBJ2-7; D is perhaps TRBD1 (6 bases). Germline values: CDR1 MDHEN, CDR2 SYDVKM. This CDR3 has 15 residues. Deletions cut 6 bases from V and 1 base from J, with 16 bases between. CDR3 loop: CASSLTGQSSYEQYF. CDR3 nucleotides: TGTGCCAGCAGCCTAACAGGACAGAGTTCCTACGAGCAGTACTTC.

This rearrangement joins TRBV30 to TRBJ2-1; 15 bases match TRBD2. The CDR3 has 18 amino acids. The germline CDR1 and CDR2 sequences are GTSNPN and SVGIG (reference sequence). The junction had 10 bases not matched to a gene; V was cut back by 0 bases and J by 7 bases. The chain's CDR3 is CAWSVRSGLAGGGNEQFF. DNA for the CDR3: TGTGCCTGGAGTGTACGTTCGGGACTAGCGGGAGGAGGGAATGAGCAGTTCTTC. Based on the CDR3 plus reference TRBV30 and TRBJ2-1, the full variable domain is SQTIHQWPATLVQPVGSPLSLECTVEGTSNPNLYWYRQAAGRGLQLLFYSVGIGQISSEVPQNLSASRPQDRQFILSSKKLLLSDSGFYLCAWSVRSGLAGGGNEQFFGPGTRLTVL.

This clone was picked up one time. Additional DNA sequences in this sample encode the identical CDR3. The chain employs TRBV6-5 and TRBJ1-5; no clear D gene. Germline V gene data show CDR1 as MNHEY and CDR2 as SVGAGI. The CDR3 is 13 amino acids. The ends were cut back, 2 bases at V and 2 bases at J, with 4 bases in the middle. The CDR3 sequence: CASSYSRNQPQHF. CDR3 DNA sequence: TGTGCCAGCAGTTACAGCCGCAATCAGCCCCAGCATTTT.

This clone was seen more than once but under ten times. DNA of the CDR3: TGTGCCAGCTCACCACCGGGCTTGGCAGGGGGCCAAGGTCAGCCCCAGCATTTT. It codes for CASSPPGLAGGQGQPQHF. The chain combines TRBV18 with TRBJ1-5; 8 nucleotides align to TRBD1. Germline CDR1 is KGHSH and CDR2 is LQKENI. The CDR3 consists of 18 residues. V trimming: 0 bases; J trimming: 6 bases; junction bases outside the gene matches: 13.

There are a few counts of this clone. The same CDR3 also results from other DNA sequences found in this sample. The rearrangement links TRBV30 to TRBJ2-7; 14 nucleotides match TRBD2. Germline V gene lookup returns CDR1 GTSNPN and CDR2 SVGIG (reference sequence). There are 13 residues in the CDR3. The J segment lost 10 bases and the V segment lost 1 base, leaving 3 bases of the junction unmatched. In DNA, the CDR3 is TGTGCCTGGAGTGCTGGGACTAGCGGGAGACAGTACTTC. It is translated as CAWSAGTSGRQYF.